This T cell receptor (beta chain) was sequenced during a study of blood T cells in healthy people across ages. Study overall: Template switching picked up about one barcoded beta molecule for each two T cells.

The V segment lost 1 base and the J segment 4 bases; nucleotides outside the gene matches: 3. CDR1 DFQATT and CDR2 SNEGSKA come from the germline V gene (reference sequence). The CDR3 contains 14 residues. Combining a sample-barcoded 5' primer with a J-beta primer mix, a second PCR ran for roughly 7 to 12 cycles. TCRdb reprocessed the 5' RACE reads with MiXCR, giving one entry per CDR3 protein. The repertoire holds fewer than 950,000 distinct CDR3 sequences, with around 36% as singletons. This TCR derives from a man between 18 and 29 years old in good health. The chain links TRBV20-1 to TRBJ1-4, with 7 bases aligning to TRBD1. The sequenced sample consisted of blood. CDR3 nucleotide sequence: TGCAGTGCTAGAGGGGGACAGTATAATGAAAAACTGTTTTTT. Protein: CSARGGQYNEKLFF.